Below, 18 T cell receptor beta chains from the same sample are listed, as sequenced in a study of blood T cell repertoires in COVID-19. The method was immunoSEQ multiplex PCR; TCRdb's version includes in-frame clones alone and lacks a portion of them. Found here are 120,000 to 150,000 clones, roughly 87% of them singletons; the top ten hold about 1.5%. Sequenced sample: peripheral blood. The receptors stem from a human donor in a cohort sampled during active COVID-19.

Only one count was recorded for this clone. The chain couples TRBV5-4 to TRBJ2-2; 11 positions match TRBD2. J lost 7 bases, V lost 4 bases, and 12 bases had no gene match. Germline lookup yields CDR1 SGHNT and CDR2 YYREEE (reference sequence). The CDR3 covers 17 residues. CDR3 loop: CASSSHPSGGRNGELFF. In DNA, the CDR3 is TGTGCCAGCAGCAGTCACCCTAGCGGGGGGAGAAACGGGGAGCTGTTTTTT.

The chain combines TRBV15 with TRBJ2-5, with D perhaps TRBD1 (5 bases). This CDR3 has 13 residues. Trimming took 4 bases from V and 1 from J, leaving 7 bases between them. Germline V CDR1 and CDR2: LNHNV, YYDKDF (reference sequence). DNA of the CDR3: TGTGCCACCAGCACCAGGGTCCAAGAGACCCAGTACTTC. It specifies CATSTRVQETQYF.

The V gene is TRBV5-1, the J gene TRBJ2-5; D perhaps matches TRBD2 (7 bases). Per germline, CDR1 SGHRS and CDR2 YFSETQ. The CDR3 sequence is 14 residues long. The V end was cut by 4 bases, the J end by 3 bases, with 13 bases between. The CDR3 reads CASSMGGPEETQYF. The CDR3 nucleotides read TGCGCCAGCAGCATGGGGGGGCCGGAAGAGACCCAGTACTTC.

This rearrangement joins TRBV19 to TRBJ2-2; 7 nucleotides align to TRBD2. Germline CDR1 is LNHDA and CDR2 is SQIVND (reference sequence). The ends lost 9 bases at V and 0 bases at J; junction bases unmatched: 7. The CDR3 sequence is 15 residues long. CDR3 protein: CASRESGANTGELFF. CDR3 nucleotides: TGTGCCAGCCGCGAAAGCGGGGCGAACACCGGGGAGCTGTTTTTT.

The chain uses TRBV7-8 and TRBJ1-4, with TRBD1 identical over 9 bases. This CDR3 comprises 15 residues. V lost 5 bases to trimming and J lost 11 bases; unmatched junction nucleotides: 12. Germline values: CDR1 SGHVS, CDR2 FQNEAQ. This chain's CDR3 is CASSPTRQGVGKLFF. In DNA, the CDR3 is TGTGCCAGCAGCCCAACTCGACAGGGGGTTGGGAAACTGTTTTTT.

V usage is TRBV5-1 and J usage is TRBJ2-3; the D gene is possibly TRBD2 (5 bases). V lost 1 base and J 4 bases, leaving 10 bases between the germline ends. Germline V CDR1 and CDR2: SGHRS, YFSETQ. CDR3 length equals 14 residues. The CDR3 is CASSLSGPPDTQYF. Here the CDR3 DNA reads TGCGCCAGCAGCTTGAGCGGTCCGCCAGATACGCAGTATTTT.

The chain uses TRBV3-1 (or the pseudogene TRBV3-2) and TRBJ2-2; perhaps TRBD2 as D (6 bases). Germline loops: CDR1 LGHDT, CDR2 YNNKEL (reference sequence). There are 15 residues in the CDR3. Trimming took 1 base from V and 5 from J, leaving 11 bases between them. The chain's CDR3 is CASSQGAGRTGELFF. The CDR3 coding sequence is TGTGCCAGCAGCCAAGGCGCAGGGAGGACCGGGGAGCTGTTTTTT.

This chain's CDR3 is CASSLGGVGGNTIYF. DNA of the CDR3: TGTGCCAGCAGCTTGGGGGGGGTCGGTGGAAACACCATATATTTT. This chain links TRBV5-4 with TRBJ1-3, with a weak D call TRBD1 (5 bases). Trimming took off 0 bases at V and 3 bases at J, with 10 bases between the two ends. Per the germline V gene, CDR1 is SGHNT and CDR2 is YYREEE (reference sequence). The length of the CDR3 is 15 residues.

This clone has just a few counts. The V gene is TRBV9, the J gene TRBJ1-4; 7 nucleotides agree with TRBD1. The V and J ends lost 4 bases and 4 bases, in that order; junction bases with no gene match: 10. The CDR3 loop spans 16 amino acids. Looked up from germline, CDR1 is SGDLS and CDR2 is YYNGEE. The CDR3 nucleotides read TGTGCCAGCAGCTCAAACTTGGGACAGCTTAATGAAAAACTGTTTTTT. As protein: CASSSNLGQLNEKLFF.

The rearrangement links TRBV20-1 to TRBJ1-5; TRBD1 is a possible D gene (6 bases). V shed 3 bases and J shed 2 bases, with 11 bases lying between them. Germline CDR1 and CDR2: DFQATT and SNEGSKA (reference sequence). There are 14 residues in the CDR3. The CDR3 reads CSASQGRRNQPQHF. Here the CDR3 DNA reads TGCAGTGCTAGTCAGGGGAGACGCAATCAGCCCCAGCATTTT.

The V gene is TRBV27, the J gene TRBJ2-3, with D perhaps TRBD2 (5 bases). CDR1 and CDR2 from the germline V gene are MNHEY and SMNVEV (reference sequence). V was shortened by 7 bases and J by 6 bases, with 11 bases between the two germline ends. The length of the CDR3 is 12 residues. The CDR3 sequence is CASTHTGDTQYF. The CDR3 DNA reads TGTGCCAGCACCCACACGGGGGATACGCAGTATTTT.

This chain connects TRBV19 to TRBJ2-7; 7 positions match TRBD1. In germline, CDR1 is LNHDA, CDR2 SQIVND (reference sequence). Unmatched junction bases numbered 10, after V lost 7 bases and J lost 1 base. The CDR3 is 15 residues long. The CDR3 DNA sequence: TGTGCCAGTACCGGGGTCGGGACAGATTCCTACGAGCAGTACTTC. Its protein product is CASTGVGTDSYEQYF.

The chain couples TRBV6-6 to TRBJ2-5, with TRBD2 identical over 14 bases. This CDR3 has 16 amino acids. V trimming: 0 bases; J trimming: 4 bases; junction bases outside the gene matches: 1. The germline V gene has CDR1 MNHNY and CDR2 SVGAGI (reference sequence). Here the CDR3 DNA reads TGTGCCAGCAGTTACTCGACTAGCGGGGGGGCAGAGACCCAGTACTTC. Encoded protein: CASSYSTSGGAETQYF.

The chain combines TRBV12-3 or TRBV12-4 with TRBJ1-6, with D possibly being TRBD1 (6 bases). The length of the CDR3 is 12 residues. Trimming left V 6 bases short and J 10 bases short, with 10 bases between. The CDR3 spells CASRSRGSPLHF. CDR3 DNA sequence: TGTGCCAGCAGGAGCAGGGGATCACCCCTCCACTTT.

The chain joins TRBV6-6 to TRBJ1-1; 8 bases map to TRBD1. From germline, CDR1 is MNHNY and CDR2 SVGAGI (reference sequence). With V trimmed by 0 bases and J by 11 bases, 8 bases remained unmatched. The CDR3 has 14 amino acids. CDR3 DNA sequence: TGTGCCAGCAGTTACTCAGGACAGGGCCTGAGGGCTTTCTTT. As protein: CASSYSGQGLRAFF.

The V call is TRBV7-2, the J call TRBJ1-1, with no clear D. Germline V gene sequence: CDR1 SGHTA, CDR2 FQGNSA. CDR3 size: 18 residues. The ends were cut back, 5 bases at V and 4 bases at J, with 26 bases in the middle. The CDR3 loop reads CASSLRRAGGELATEAFF. The CDR3, as DNA: TGTGCCAGCAGCCTAAGGCGGGCAGGCGGCGAGTTGGCCACTGAAGCTTTCTTT. Supplemented by reference TRBV7-2 and TRBJ1-1, the full variable domain reads GAGVSQSPSNKVTEKGKDVELRCDPISGHTALYWYRQSLGQGLEFLIYFQGNSAPDKSGLPSDRFSAERTGGSVSTLTIQRTQQEDSAVYLCASSLRRAGGELATEAFFGQGTRLTVV.

This clone was observed once. The rearrangement links TRBV7-3 to TRBJ1-2; 9 bases are a match to TRBD1. CDR3 length: 14 amino acids. Germline loops: CDR1 SGHTA, CDR2 FQGTGA. The J segment lost 6 bases and the V segment lost 3 bases, leaving 5 bases of the junction unmatched. The CDR3 DNA reads TGTGCCAGCAGCTTGGGACAGGGAAGGGATGGCTACACCTTC. This gives the protein CASSLGQGRDGYTF. Filled out from reference TRBV7-3 and TRBJ1-2, the complete variable domain reads GAGVSQTPSNKVTEKGKYVELRCDPISGHTALYWYRQSLGQGPEFLIYFQGTGAADDSGLPNDRFFAVRPEGSVSTLKIQRTERGDSAVYLCASSLGQGRDGYTFGSGTRLTVV.

This sequence joins TRBV6-5 and TRBJ1-2; D not certain. The CDR3 length is 15 residues. Germline V CDR1 and CDR2: MNHEY, SVGAGI. The ends were cut back, 2 bases at V and 8 bases at J, with 18 bases in the middle. CDR3 amino acids: CASSYLNQEDGGYTF. In DNA, the CDR3 is TGTGCCAGCAGTTACCTTAATCAGGAGGATGGCGGCTACACCTTC.